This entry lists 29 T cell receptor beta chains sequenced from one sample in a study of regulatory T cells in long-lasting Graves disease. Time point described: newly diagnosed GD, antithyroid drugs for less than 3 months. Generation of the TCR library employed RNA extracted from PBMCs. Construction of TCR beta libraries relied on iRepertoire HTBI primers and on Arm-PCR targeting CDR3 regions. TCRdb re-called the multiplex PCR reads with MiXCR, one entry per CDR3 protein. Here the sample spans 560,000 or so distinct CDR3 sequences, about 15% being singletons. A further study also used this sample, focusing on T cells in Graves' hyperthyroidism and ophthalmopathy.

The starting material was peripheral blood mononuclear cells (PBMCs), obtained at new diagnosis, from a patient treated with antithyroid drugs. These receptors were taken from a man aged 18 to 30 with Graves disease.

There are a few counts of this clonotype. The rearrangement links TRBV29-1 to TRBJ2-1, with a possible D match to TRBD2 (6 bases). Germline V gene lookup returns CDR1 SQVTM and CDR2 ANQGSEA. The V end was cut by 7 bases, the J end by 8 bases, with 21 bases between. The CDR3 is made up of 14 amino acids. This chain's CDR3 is CSAHWGLWGDEQFF. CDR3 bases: TGCAGCGCCCATTGGGGCCTATGGGGGGATGAGCAGTTCTTC.

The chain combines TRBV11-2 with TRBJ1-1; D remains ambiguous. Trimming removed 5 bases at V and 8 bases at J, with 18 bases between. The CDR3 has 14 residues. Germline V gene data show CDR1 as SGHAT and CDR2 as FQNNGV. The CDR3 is CASSPVFGSDEAFF. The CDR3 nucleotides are TGTGCCAGCAGCCCCGTGTTCGGCAGCGACGAAGCTTTCTTT.

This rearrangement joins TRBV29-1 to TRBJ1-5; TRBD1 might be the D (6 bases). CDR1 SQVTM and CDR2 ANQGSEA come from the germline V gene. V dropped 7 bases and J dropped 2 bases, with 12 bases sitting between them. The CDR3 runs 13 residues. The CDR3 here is CSAAGAGNQPQHF. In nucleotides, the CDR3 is TGCAGCGCCGCAGGGGCGGGCAATCAGCCCCAGCATTTT.

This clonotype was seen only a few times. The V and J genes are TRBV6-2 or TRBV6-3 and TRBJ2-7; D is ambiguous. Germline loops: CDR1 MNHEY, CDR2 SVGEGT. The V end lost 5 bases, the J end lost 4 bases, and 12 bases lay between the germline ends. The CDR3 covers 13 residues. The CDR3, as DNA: TGTGCCAGCAGTCGGAGATACGAATACGAGCAGTACTTC. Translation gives CASSRRYEYEQYF.

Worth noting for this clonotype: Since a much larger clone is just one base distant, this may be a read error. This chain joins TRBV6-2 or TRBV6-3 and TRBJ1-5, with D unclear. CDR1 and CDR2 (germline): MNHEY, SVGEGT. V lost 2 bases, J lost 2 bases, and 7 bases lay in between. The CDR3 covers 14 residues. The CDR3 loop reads CASSYGWGNQPQHF. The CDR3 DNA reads TGTGCCAGCAGTTACGGGTGGGGCAATCAGCCCCAGCATTTT.

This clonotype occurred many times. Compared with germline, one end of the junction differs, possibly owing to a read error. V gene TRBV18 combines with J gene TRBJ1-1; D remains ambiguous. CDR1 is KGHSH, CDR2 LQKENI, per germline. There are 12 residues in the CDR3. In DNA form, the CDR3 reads TGCGCCAGCAGTCGCCAGAACACTGAAGCTTTCTTT. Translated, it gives CASSRQNTEAFF.

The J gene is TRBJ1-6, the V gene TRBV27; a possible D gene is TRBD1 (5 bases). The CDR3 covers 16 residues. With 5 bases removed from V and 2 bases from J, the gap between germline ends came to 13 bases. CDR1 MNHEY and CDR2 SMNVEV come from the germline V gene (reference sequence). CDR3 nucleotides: TGTGCCAGCAGTCCCCTGACAGCGGCCTATAATTCACCCCTCCACTTT. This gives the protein CASSPLTAAYNSPLHF.

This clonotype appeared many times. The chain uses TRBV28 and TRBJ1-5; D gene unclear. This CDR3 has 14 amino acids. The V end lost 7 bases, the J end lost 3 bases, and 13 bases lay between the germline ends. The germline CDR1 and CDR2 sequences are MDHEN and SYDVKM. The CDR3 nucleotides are TGTGCCAGCACCAAGGGTAGTTACAATCAGCCCCAGCATTTT. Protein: CASTKGSYNQPQHF.

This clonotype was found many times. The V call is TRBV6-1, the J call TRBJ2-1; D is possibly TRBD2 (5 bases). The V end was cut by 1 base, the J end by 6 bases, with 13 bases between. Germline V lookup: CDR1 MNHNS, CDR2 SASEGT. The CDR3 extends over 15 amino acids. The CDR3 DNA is TGTGCCAGCAGTGAAGACGGGCTAGCCGGCAATGAGCAGTTCTTC. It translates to CASSEDGLAGNEQFF.

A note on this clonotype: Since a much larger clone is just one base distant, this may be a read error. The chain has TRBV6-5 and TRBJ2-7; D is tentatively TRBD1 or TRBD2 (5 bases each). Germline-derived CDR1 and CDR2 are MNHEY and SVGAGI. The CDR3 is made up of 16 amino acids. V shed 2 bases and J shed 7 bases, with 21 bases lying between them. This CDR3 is CASSYPPGARSEEQYF. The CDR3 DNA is TGTGCCAGCAGTTACCCCCCCGGGGCTAGATCTGAAGAGCAGTACTTC.

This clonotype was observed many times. CDR3 protein: CASSFPGEQYF. CDR3 in DNA: TGTGCCAGCAGCTTCCCAGGCGAGCAGTACTTC. The rearrangement uses TRBV6-5 and TRBJ2-7; D uncertain. Deletions cut 6 bases from V and 6 bases from J, with 9 bases between. Germline V lookup: CDR1 MNHEY, CDR2 SVGAGI. The CDR3 loop spans 11 amino acids.

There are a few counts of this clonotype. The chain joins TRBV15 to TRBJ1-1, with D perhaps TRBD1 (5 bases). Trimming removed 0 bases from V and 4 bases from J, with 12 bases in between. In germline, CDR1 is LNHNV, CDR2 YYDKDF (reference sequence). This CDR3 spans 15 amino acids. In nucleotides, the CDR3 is TGTGCCACCAGCAGAGATGCAAGGGGATCCACTGAAGCTTTCTTT. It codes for CATSRDARGSTEAFF.

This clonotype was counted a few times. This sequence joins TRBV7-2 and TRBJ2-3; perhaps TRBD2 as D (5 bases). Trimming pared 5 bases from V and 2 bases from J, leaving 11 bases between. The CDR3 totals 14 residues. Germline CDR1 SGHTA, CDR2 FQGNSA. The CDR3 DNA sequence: TGTGCCAGCAGCACGTTCGGACTCACAGATACGCAGTATTTT. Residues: CASSTFGLTDTQYF.

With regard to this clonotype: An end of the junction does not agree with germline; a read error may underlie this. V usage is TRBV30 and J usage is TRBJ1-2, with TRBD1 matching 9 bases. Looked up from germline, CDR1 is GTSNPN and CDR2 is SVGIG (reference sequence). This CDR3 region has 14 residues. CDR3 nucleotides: TGTGCCTGGAGTATGACAGGGGGTTTCGTCTTTGGCCCCTTC. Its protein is CAWSMTGGFVFGPF.

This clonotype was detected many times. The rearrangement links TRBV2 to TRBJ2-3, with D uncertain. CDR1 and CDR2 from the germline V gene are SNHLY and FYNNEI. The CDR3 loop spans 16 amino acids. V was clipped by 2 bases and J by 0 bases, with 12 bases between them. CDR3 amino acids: CASSEFVRSSTDTQYF. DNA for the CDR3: TGTGCCAGCAGTGAATTCGTCAGAAGTAGCACAGATACGCAGTATTTT.

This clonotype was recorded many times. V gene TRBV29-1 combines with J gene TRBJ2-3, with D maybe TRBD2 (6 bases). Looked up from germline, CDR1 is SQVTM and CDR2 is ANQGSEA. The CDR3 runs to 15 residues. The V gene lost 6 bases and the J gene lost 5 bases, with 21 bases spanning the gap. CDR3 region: CSVIAVSAGRDTQYF. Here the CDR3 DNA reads TGCAGCGTCATAGCGGTCTCCGCTGGGCGAGATACGCAGTATTTT.

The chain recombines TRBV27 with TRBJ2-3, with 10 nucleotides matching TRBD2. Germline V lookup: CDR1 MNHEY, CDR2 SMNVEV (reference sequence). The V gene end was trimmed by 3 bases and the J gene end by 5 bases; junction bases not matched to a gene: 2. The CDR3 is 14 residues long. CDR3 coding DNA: TGTGCCAGCAGTTTTCGGACTAGCGGAGATACGCAGTATTTT. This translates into CASSFRTSGDTQYF.

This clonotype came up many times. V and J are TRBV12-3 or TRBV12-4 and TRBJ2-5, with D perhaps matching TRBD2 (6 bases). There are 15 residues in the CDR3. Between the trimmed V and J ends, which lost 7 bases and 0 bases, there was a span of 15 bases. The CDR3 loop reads CASTLRDWHQETQYF. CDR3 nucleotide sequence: TGTGCCAGCACCCTTAGGGACTGGCACCAAGAGACCCAGTACTTC.

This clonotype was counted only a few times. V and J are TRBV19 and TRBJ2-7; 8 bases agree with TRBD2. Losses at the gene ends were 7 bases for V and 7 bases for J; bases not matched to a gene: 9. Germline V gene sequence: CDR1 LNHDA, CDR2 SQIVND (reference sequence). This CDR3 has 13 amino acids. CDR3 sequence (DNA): TGTGCCAGTACTTCGACAGCGGGGGAAGAGCAGTACTTC. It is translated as CASTSTAGEEQYF.

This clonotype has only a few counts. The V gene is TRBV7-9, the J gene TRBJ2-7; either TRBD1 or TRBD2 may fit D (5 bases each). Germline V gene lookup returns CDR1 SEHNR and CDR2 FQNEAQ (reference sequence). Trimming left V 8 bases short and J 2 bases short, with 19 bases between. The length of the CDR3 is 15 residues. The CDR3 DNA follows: TGTGCCAGCGGGGGAAAAGGTGGGAGCCCCTACGAGCAGTACTTC. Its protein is CASGGKGGSPYEQYF. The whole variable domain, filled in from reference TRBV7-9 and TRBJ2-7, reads DTGVSQNPRHKITKRGQNVTFRCDPISEHNRLYWYRQTLGQGPEFLTYFQNEAQLEKSRLLSDRFSAERPKGSFSTLEIQRTEQGDSAMYLCASGGKGGSPYEQYFGPGTRLTVT.

The CDR3 here is CASSLWRRHEQYF. The CDR3 DNA sequence: TGTGCCAGCAGCTTGTGGCGCAGGCACGAGCAGTACTTC. The gene calls are TRBV11-2 and TRBJ2-7, with D hard to call. The germline gives CDR1 SGHAT, CDR2 FQNNGV. There are 13 residues in the CDR3. The V end was cut by 3 bases, the J end by 5 bases, with 11 bases between.

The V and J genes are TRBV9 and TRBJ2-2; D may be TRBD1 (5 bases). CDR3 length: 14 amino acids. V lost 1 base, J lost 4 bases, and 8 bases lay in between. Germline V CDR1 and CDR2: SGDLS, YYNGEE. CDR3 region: CASSVMQGTGELFF. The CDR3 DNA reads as TGTGCCAGCAGCGTAATGCAGGGCACCGGGGAGCTGTTTTTT.

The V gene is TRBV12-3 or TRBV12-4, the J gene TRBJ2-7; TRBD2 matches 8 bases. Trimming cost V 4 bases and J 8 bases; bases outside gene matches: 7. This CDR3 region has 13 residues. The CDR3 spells CASSSTGGAQQYF. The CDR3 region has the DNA TGTGCCAGCAGTTCTACCGGGGGGGCACAGCAGTACTTC.

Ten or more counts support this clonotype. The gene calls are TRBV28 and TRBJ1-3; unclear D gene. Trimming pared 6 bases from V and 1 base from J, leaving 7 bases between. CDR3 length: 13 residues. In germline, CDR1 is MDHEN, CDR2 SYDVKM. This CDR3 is CASSGDSGNTIYF. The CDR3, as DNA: TGTGCCAGCAGCGGGGATTCTGGAAACACCATATATTTT.

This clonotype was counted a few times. The CDR3: CASRTGGDQPQHF. CDR3 bases: TGTGCCAGCCGGACAGGGGGCGATCAGCCCCAGCATTTT. The chain uses TRBV6-1 and TRBJ1-5; 11 bases agree with TRBD1. The germline gives CDR1 MNHNS, CDR2 SASEGT. The J segment lost 5 bases and the V segment lost 8 bases, leaving 2 bases of the junction unmatched. CDR3 length equals 13 residues.

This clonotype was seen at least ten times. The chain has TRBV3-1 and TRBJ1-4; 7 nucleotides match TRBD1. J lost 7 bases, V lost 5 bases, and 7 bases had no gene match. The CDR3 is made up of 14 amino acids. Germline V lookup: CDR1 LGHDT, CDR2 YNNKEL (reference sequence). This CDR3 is CASSSDRAGEKLFF. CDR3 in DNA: TGTGCCAGCAGCTCCGACAGGGCTGGTGAAAAACTGTTTTTT. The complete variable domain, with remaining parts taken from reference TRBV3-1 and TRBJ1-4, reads DTAVSQTPKYLVTQMGNDKSIKCEQNLGHDTMYWYKQDSKKFLKIMFSYNNKELIINETVPNRFSPKSPDKAHLNLHINSLELGDSAVYFCASSSDRAGEKLFFGSGTQLSVL.

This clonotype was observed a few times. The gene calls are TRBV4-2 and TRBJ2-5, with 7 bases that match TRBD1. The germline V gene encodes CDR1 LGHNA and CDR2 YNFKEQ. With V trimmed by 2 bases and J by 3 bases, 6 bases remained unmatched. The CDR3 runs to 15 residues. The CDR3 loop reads CASSQSGDREETQYF. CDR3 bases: TGTGCCAGCAGCCAATCCGGAGACAGGGAAGAGACCCAGTACTTC.

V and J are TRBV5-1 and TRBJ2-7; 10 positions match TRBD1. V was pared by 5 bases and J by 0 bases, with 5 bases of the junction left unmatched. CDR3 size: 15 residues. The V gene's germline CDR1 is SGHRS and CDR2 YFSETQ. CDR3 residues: CASRHGTGDSYEQYF. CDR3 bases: TGCGCCAGCAGGCACGGGACAGGGGACTCCTACGAGCAGTACTTC.

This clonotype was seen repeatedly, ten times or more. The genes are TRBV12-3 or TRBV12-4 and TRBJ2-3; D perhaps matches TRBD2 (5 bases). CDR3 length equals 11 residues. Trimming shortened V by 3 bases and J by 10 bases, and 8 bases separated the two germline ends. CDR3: CASSLGAAQYF. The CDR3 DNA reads TGTGCCAGCAGTTTGGGAGCGGCGCAGTATTTT.